This TCR beta chain was captured in a study of CD8+ T cells in alopecia areata. Treatment denoted: oral pan-JAK inhibitor, 5-10 mg twice daily. Extracted from the samples, RNA was reverse transcribed into cDNA to serve as the sequencing template. Some clones are missing from TCRdb's copy, which holds only in-frame ones; the method was immunoSEQ multiplex PCR. The sample holds about 220,000 clones, about 58% seen once. Trimming left V 2 bases short and J 8 bases short, with 21 bases between. Germline CDR1 reads GTSNPN; CDR2 reads SVGIG (reference sequence). This CDR3 spans 15 amino acids. The chain uses TRBV30 and TRBJ1-1; D possibly corresponds to TRBD1 (5 bases). Material: CD4+ T cells sorted from blood, obtained at week 4, from a patient treated with tofacitinib. The clonotype was recovered from a human donor with alopecia areata. The CDR3, as DNA: TGTGCCTGGAGTCCCCCCCTGACAGTCCCGAAGGAAGCTTTCTTT. This gives the protein CAWSPPLTVPKEAFF. Full variable domain (remainder filled in from reference TRBV30 and TRBJ1-1): SQTIHQWPATLVQPVGSPLSLECTVEGTSNPNLYWYRQAAGRGLQLLFYSVGIGQISSEVPQNLSASRPQDRQFILSSKKLLLSDSGFYLCAWSPPLTVPKEAFFGQGTRLTVV.